The 32 T cell receptor beta chains below were found in one sample sequenced in a study of T-cell reconstitution after alpha-beta-depleted transplantation in children. Unique molecular identifiers were incorporated into the prepared TCRbeta library. TCRdb processed the PCR reads anew with MiXCR; each CDR3 protein has one entry. The sample has about 980,000 distinct CDR3 sequences; about 30% are singletons. The input for sequencing was PBMCs, mostly from graft donor cells, taken 360 days after TCRalphabeta/CD19-depleted stem cell transplant. The receptors derive from a boy in the first two years of life who had a stem cell transplant for SCID, so the T cells may come from the graft donor.

The V and J genes are TRBV5-1 and TRBJ2-2, with 10 bases fitting TRBD2. Unmatched junction bases numbered 4, after V lost 0 bases and J lost 5 bases. CDR1 and CDR2 (germline): SGHRS, YFSETQ. The CDR3 totals 16 residues. DNA of the CDR3: TGCGCCAGCAGCTTGGAATCAGCGGGGGGGACCGGGGAGCTGTTTTTT. Protein sequence: CASSLESAGGTGELFF.

The chain recombines TRBV2 with TRBJ2-5; D uncertain. This CDR3 has 16 amino acids. With 3 bases removed from V and 2 bases from J, the gap between germline ends came to 16 bases. In germline, CDR1 is SNHLY, CDR2 FYNNEI. The CDR3 coding sequence is TGTGCCAGCAGTGATGAAGGGCGTACTGGGCAAGAGACCCAGTACTTC. Translated: CASSDEGRTGQETQYF.

V and J are TRBV12-3 or TRBV12-4 and TRBJ1-5; D may be TRBD1 (5 bases). V was shortened by 4 bases and J by 3 bases, with 10 bases between the two germline ends. The CDR3 covers 14 residues. In DNA form, the CDR3 reads TGTGCCAGCAGTTCCGGACACACCAATCAGCCCCAGCATTTT. Translated: CASSSGHTNQPQHF.

The chain has TRBV5-1 and TRBJ1-2; D is perhaps TRBD1 (6 bases). The CDR3 runs 13 residues. Germline V gene data show CDR1 as SGHRS and CDR2 as YFSETQ. Deletions cut 2 bases from V and 8 bases from J, with 13 bases between. The CDR3 reads CASSFQGLDGYTF. CDR3 DNA: TGCGCCAGCAGCTTTCAGGGGCTCGACGGCTACACCTTC.

The genes are TRBV20-1 and TRBJ2-3; the D gene is possibly TRBD2 (6 bases). The CDR3 is 15 amino acids. The germline gives CDR1 DFQATT, CDR2 SNEGSKA (reference sequence). Trimming pared 0 bases from V and 4 bases from J, leaving 14 bases between. The CDR3 coding sequence is TGCAGTGCTAGAGATGGGGGGTTTGGGGCAGATACGCAGTATTTT. Translating gives CSARDGGFGADTQYF.

The rearrangement links TRBV25-1 to TRBJ2-3; 10 bases fit TRBD2. V shed 6 bases, J shed 1 base, and the junction held 7 bases outside the gene matches. The CDR3 loop spans 16 amino acids. Per germline, CDR1 MGHDK and CDR2 SYGVNS. The CDR3 coding sequence is TGTGCCAGCAGCCAACTCGGGACTAGCGGCACAGATACGCAGTATTTT. Translating gives CASSQLGTSGTDTQYF.

The chain recombines TRBV5-1 with TRBJ2-7, with a tentative D call TRBD2 (6 bases). Germline V lookup: CDR1 SGHRS, CDR2 YFSETQ. The CDR3 has 14 amino acids. Trimming cost V 5 bases and J 0 bases, with 12 bases left between them. In DNA form, the CDR3 reads TGCGCCAGCAGGGTGGCGGGGTCCTCCTACGAGCAGTACTTC. Its protein is CASRVAGSSYEQYF.

This clonotype turned up a few times. The rearrangement links TRBV3-1 to TRBJ2-7, with 8 bases identical to TRBD2. The CDR3 extends over 15 amino acids. Germline CDR1 LGHDT, CDR2 YNNKEL (reference sequence). Trimming cost V 0 bases and J 6 bases; bases outside gene matches: 7. The CDR3 coding sequence is TGTGCCAGCAGCCAAGATGTGACTAGCGCACGCGAGCAGTACTTC. This gives the protein CASSQDVTSAREQYF.

The V gene is TRBV9, the J gene TRBJ2-3; 7 nucleotides line up with TRBD1. Germline CDR1 and CDR2: SGDLS and YYNGEE. This CDR3 is built from 14 residues. V lost 2 bases to trimming and J lost 2 bases; unmatched junction nucleotides: 2. The CDR3 nucleotides are TGTGCCAGCAGCGTCGACAGGGTCACAGATACGCAGTATTTT. This gives the protein CASSVDRVTDTQYF.

There are a few counts of this clonotype. The chain is built from TRBV12-3 or TRBV12-4 and TRBJ1-1; 7 bases line up with TRBD1. The J segment lost 3 bases and the V segment lost 3 bases, leaving 7 bases of the junction unmatched. The CDR3 covers 15 residues. The CDR3 spells CASSLVTGRYTEAFF. CDR3 DNA: TGTGCCAGCAGTTTGGTGACAGGGCGGTACACTGAAGCTTTCTTT.

The chain couples TRBV4-1 to TRBJ2-5, with D possibly TRBD2 on 5 matching bases. The CDR3 loop spans 14 amino acids. CDR1 is MGHRA, CDR2 YSYEKL, per germline. With 6 bases removed from V and 4 bases from J, the gap between germline ends came to 15 bases. The DNA of the CDR3 is TGCGCCAGCAGTTCTTACGGGGAGCGAGAGACCCAGTACTTC. Translation gives CASSSYGERETQYF.

The V and J genes are TRBV7-2 and TRBJ2-1; tentatively, D is TRBD2 (5 bases). The CDR3 totals 14 residues. Germline V gene sequence: CDR1 SGHTA, CDR2 FQGNSA. V lost 6 bases and J 1 base, leaving 10 bases between the germline ends. The CDR3 region has the DNA TGTGCCAGCAGACCTCCGGGGTCCTACAATGAGCAGTTCTTC. Its translation: CASRPPGSYNEQFF.

CDR3 protein: CASSLNRWPGANTGELFF. CDR3 coding DNA: TGTGCCAGCAGCTTAAACAGGTGGCCAGGGGCGAACACCGGGGAGCTGTTTTTT. This rearrangement joins TRBV11-2 to TRBJ2-2, with D maybe TRBD1 (6 bases). The germline CDR1 and CDR2 sequences are SGHAT and FQNNGV. The CDR3 length is 18 residues. The germline V and J ends were trimmed by 2 bases and 0 bases, with 16 bases remaining between them.

V is TRBV6-2 or TRBV6-3 and J is TRBJ1-1; maybe TRBD1 (5 bases). This CDR3 has 16 amino acids. With 6 bases removed from V and 1 base from J, the gap between germline ends came to 18 bases. From germline, CDR1 is MNHEY and CDR2 SVGEGT. The CDR3 region has the DNA TGTGCCAGCAGCCCCGGGGGGGTCGTTAGGAACACTGAAGCTTTCTTT. It is translated as CASSPGGVVRNTEAFF.

The gene calls are TRBV5-6 and TRBJ2-3, with 8 bases that match TRBD2. Per the germline V gene, CDR1 is SGHDT and CDR2 is YYEEEE. The CDR3 extends over 19 amino acids. V dropped 0 bases and J dropped 2; count of bases not matched to a gene: 14. CDR3 coding DNA: TGTGCCAGCAGCTTGGTCTACACTATTGGGCGGGGGGCCACAGATACGCAGTATTTT. This encodes CASSLVYTIGRGATDTQYF.

This clonotype was seen a single time. The gene calls are TRBV5-1 and TRBJ2-7, with D perhaps matching TRBD1 or TRBD2 (6 bases each). Trimming removed 4 bases at V and 5 bases at J, with 13 bases between. Germline V gives CDR1 SGHRS, CDR2 YFSETQ. The CDR3 extends over 13 amino acids. CDR3 DNA sequence: TGCGCCAGCAGCCGGGGGCCGCGCGACGAGCAGTACTTC. As protein: CASSRGPRDEQYF.

The CDR3 here is CASSWGPSGGGGYEEAFF. DNA for the CDR3: TGCGCCAGCAGCTGGGGGCCGTCGGGAGGGGGCGGATACGAGGAAGCTTTCTTT. The chain is built from TRBV5-1 and TRBJ1-1, with 7 bases matching TRBD1. Per the germline V gene, CDR1 is SGHRS and CDR2 is YFSETQ. The CDR3 is 18 residues long. The V gene end was trimmed by 3 bases and the J gene end by 8 bases; junction bases not matched to a gene: 22.

This chain uses TRBV12-5 with TRBJ2-5; 7 bases are a match to TRBD1. This CDR3 is 15 amino acids long. Germline values: CDR1 LGHNT, CDR2 FRNRAP. J lost 3 bases, V lost 5 bases, and 9 bases had no gene match. The CDR3 is CASGLPLGQKETQYF. The CDR3, as DNA: TGTGCTAGTGGTCTTCCCTTGGGACAGAAAGAGACCCAGTACTTC.

The V and J genes are TRBV10-3 and TRBJ2-5; TRBD2 matches 7 bases. The CDR3 covers 13 residues. Germline CDR1 ENHRY, CDR2 SYGVKD. The V segment lost 6 bases and the J segment 0 bases; nucleotides outside the gene matches: 1. The CDR3 nucleotides read TGTGCCATCAGCGGACTAGACCAAGAGACCCAGTACTTC. It is translated as CAISGLDQETQYF.

This clonotype was seen more than once but under ten times. The V and J genes are TRBV5-1 and TRBJ2-1; possibly TRBD1 or TRBD2 for D (5 bases each). Trimming took 4 bases from V and 4 from J, leaving 18 bases between them. The germline V gene encodes CDR1 SGHRS and CDR2 YFSETQ. The CDR3 is 16 residues long. For the CDR3, the DNA is TGCGCCAGCAGCGGGGGAGCAGGTTGGGGGTACAATGAGCAGTTCTTC. This codes for CASSGGAGWGYNEQFF.

The gene calls are TRBV12-3 or TRBV12-4 and TRBJ2-1, with 7 bases matching TRBD2. The V gene end was trimmed by 5 bases and the J gene end by 7 bases; junction bases not matched to a gene: 20. This CDR3 has 18 residues. The CDR3 DNA sequence: TGTGCCAGCAGTCCCCGGGGAGGTAGCGGGCACAACGTAAATGAGCAGTTCTTC. Amino acids: CASSPRGGSGHNVNEQFF.

The chain uses TRBV5-1 and TRBJ1-4; D is unclear. Trimming took off 0 bases at V and 8 bases at J, with 14 bases between the two ends. The CDR3 has 15 amino acids. The germline CDR1 and CDR2 sequences are SGHRS and YFSETQ. As DNA, the CDR3 is TGCGCCAGCAGCTTGGGGAATTTTGACACGGAAAAACTGTTTTTT. Its protein product is CASSLGNFDTEKLFF.

This chain joins TRBV7-2 and TRBJ2-4, with D unclear. The ends were cut back, 1 base at V and 8 bases at J, with 15 bases in the middle. The germline CDR1 and CDR2 sequences are SGHTA and FQGNSA. CDR3 size: 15 residues. The CDR3 spells CASSLGALSVYIQYF. In DNA, the CDR3 is TGTGCCAGCAGCTTAGGGGCACTTTCTGTGTACATTCAGTACTTC. Based on the CDR3 plus reference TRBV7-2 and TRBJ2-4, the full variable domain is GAGVSQSPSNKVTEKGKDVELRCDPISGHTALYWYRQSLGQGLEFLIYFQGNSAPDKSGLPSDRFSAERTGGSVSTLTIQRTQQEDSAVYLCASSLGALSVYIQYFGAGTRLSVL.

This clonotype appeared a few times. The V gene is TRBV9, the J gene TRBJ2-5; D remains ambiguous. The V end was cut by 3 bases, the J end by 4 bases, with 19 bases between. CDR1 and CDR2 from the germline V gene are SGDLS and YYNGEE. The CDR3 is 16 amino acids. This CDR3 reads CASSGPSRSGGETQYF. The DNA for the CDR3 is TGTGCCAGCAGCGGACCCTCTCGATCGGGCGGAGAGACCCAGTACTTC.

This chain uses TRBV29-1 with TRBJ1-1, with TRBD1 identical over 8 bases. J was trimmed by 1 base and V by 7 bases; bases with no gene match: 11. Germline CDR1 and CDR2: SQVTM and ANQGSEA. This CDR3 comprises 15 residues. CDR3 bases: TGCAGCGCGAAGGGGTGGACAGGGTCGAACACTGAAGCTTTCTTT. It translates to CSAKGWTGSNTEAFF.

The chain is built from TRBV30 and TRBJ2-1; 12 positions match TRBD1. Germline V gene data show CDR1 as GTSNPN and CDR2 as SVGIG (reference sequence). The CDR3 runs to 16 residues. With 3 bases clipped from V and 10 bases from J, the junction kept 13 bases outside the gene matches. The CDR3 DNA sequence: TGTGCCTGGAGAGAAGGTTGGGGACAGGGGGCGCGGGAGCAGTTCTTC. Residues: CAWREGWGQGAREQFF.

The rearrangement links TRBV24-1 to TRBJ1-1; 7 bases are a match to TRBD1. V trimming: 1 base; J trimming: 14 bases; junction bases outside the gene matches: 6. The CDR3 has 12 amino acids. Germline CDR1 KGHDR, CDR2 SFDVKD. Here the CDR3 reads CATSDFRGQRFF. The DNA of the CDR3 is TGTGCCACCAGTGATTTCCGGGGACAGAGGTTCTTT.

This chain links TRBV18 with TRBJ1-1; D is perhaps TRBD1 (5 bases). Germline V CDR1 and CDR2: KGHSH, LQKENI. With 2 bases removed from V and 6 bases from J, the gap between germline ends came to 10 bases. The CDR3 is made up of 13 amino acids. The CDR3 loop is CASSPIQGPEAFF. The CDR3 DNA follows: TGTGCCAGCTCACCAATTCAGGGACCTGAAGCTTTCTTT.

The V and J genes are TRBV19 and TRBJ1-5, with 9 bases identical to TRBD1. Germline V gene sequence: CDR1 LNHDA, CDR2 SQIVND (reference sequence). With 3 bases clipped from V and 0 bases from J, the junction kept 12 bases outside the gene matches. CDR3 length equals 19 residues. Here the CDR3 reads CASSISGTGTPYSNQPQHF. In nucleotides, the CDR3 is TGTGCCAGTAGTATCTCCGGGACAGGGACGCCCTATAGCAATCAGCCCCAGCATTTT.

This clonotype was detected a few times. This chain connects TRBV5-1 to TRBJ2-3; 7 nucleotides match TRBD2. V trimming: 3 bases; J trimming: 8 bases; junction bases outside the gene matches: 9. CDR3 length: 14 amino acids. CDR1 and CDR2 from the germline V gene are SGHRS and YFSETQ. The CDR3 coding sequence is TGCGCCAGCAGCTCAGGACTAGGGTTGGTTACGCAGTATTTT. Translating gives CASSSGLGLVTQYF.

This clonotype was seen many times. This sequence joins TRBV12-3 or TRBV12-4 and TRBJ1-5, with 9 nucleotides matching TRBD1. This CDR3 comprises 16 residues. The V gene end was trimmed by 5 bases and the J gene end by 4 bases; junction bases not matched to a gene: 9. CDR3 sequence (DNA): TGTGCCAGCAGTGTCCTGGGACAGGGTGGTAATCAGCCCCAGCATTTT. Protein sequence: CASSVLGQGGNQPQHF.

This rearrangement joins TRBV7-2 to TRBJ2-7; maybe TRBD1 (6 bases). The germline V and J ends were trimmed by 1 base and 4 bases, with 11 bases remaining between them. CDR3 length equals 14 residues. CDR1 is SGHTA and CDR2 is FQGNSA in the germline V gene. CDR3 sequence: CASSLESGVYEQYF. DNA of the CDR3: TGTGCCAGCAGCTTAGAATCAGGGGTATACGAGCAGTACTTC.